This T cell receptor beta chain was sequenced in a study of shared clonotypes between healthy human individuals. Points from the study as a whole: Generation probabilities were higher for clonotypes shared across all four sorted-subset donors than for unshared ones. Only a few donors were included, so the genetic and exposure-history diversity represented was limited.

Assay: immunoSEQ multiplex PCR; the TCRdb copy retains only in-frame clones and omits some. The sample gives about 2 million clones, roughly 96% of which show up once; around 0.13% is in the top ten. Germline CDR1 SGHRS, CDR2 YFSETQ. This CDR3 has 14 residues. V was pared by 0 bases and J by 3 bases, with 3 bases of the junction left unmatched. Concerning this clone: The target antigen is unknown. This sample also contains other DNA sequences that code for the same CDR3.

The sequence came from a young man in good health. The chain has TRBV5-1 and TRBJ2-7; 7 bases fit TRBD1. Sequencing was done on a sample of naive CD4+ T cells sorted from blood. The subset denotes: CD45RA+ positively selected. CDR3: CASSLGTGLYEQYF. In DNA, the CDR3 is TGCGCCAGCAGCTTGGGGACAGGACTCTACGAGCAGTACTTC. Drawing the rest from reference TRBV5-1 and TRBJ2-7, the complete variable domain is KAGVTQTPRYLIKTRGQQVTLSCSPISGHRSVSWYQQTPGQGLQFLFEYFSETQRNKGNFPGRFSGRQFSNSRSEMNVSTLELGDSALYLCASSLGTGLYEQYFGPGTRLTVT.